This T cell receptor beta chain derives from a study of CD8+ T cells in alopecia areata. Treatment reported: oral pan-JAK inhibitor, 5-10 mg twice daily. PBMC-derived CD4+ and CD8+ T cells were sorted. Trimming removed 5 bases from V and 6 bases from J, with 8 bases in between. This CDR3 spans 13 amino acids. Looked up from germline, CDR1 is MGHDK and CDR2 is SYGVNS. This clone showed up just a few times. No antigen is known for it. Overall study results and limits: Within the top 100, expanded CD8+ clones significantly decreased with tofacitinib, as did scalp clonality.

Extracted RNA was reverse transcribed, and the resulting cDNA served as sequencing template. Sequencing was performed with immunoSEQ multiplex PCR; in TCRdb, only in-frame clones are kept and a portion is missing. The sample lists about 270,000 clones; 60% were seen once. This clonotype originated in a human donor with alopecia areata. The sample here was CD4+ T cells sorted from blood, taken at approximately week 51, from a patient treated with tofacitinib. The rearrangement links TRBV25-1 to TRBJ1-6, with a tentative D call TRBD1 (5 bases). The CDR3 region has the DNA TGTGCCAGCAGTCATGGGGGTAATTCACCCCTCCACTTT. Protein product: CASSHGGNSPLHF.